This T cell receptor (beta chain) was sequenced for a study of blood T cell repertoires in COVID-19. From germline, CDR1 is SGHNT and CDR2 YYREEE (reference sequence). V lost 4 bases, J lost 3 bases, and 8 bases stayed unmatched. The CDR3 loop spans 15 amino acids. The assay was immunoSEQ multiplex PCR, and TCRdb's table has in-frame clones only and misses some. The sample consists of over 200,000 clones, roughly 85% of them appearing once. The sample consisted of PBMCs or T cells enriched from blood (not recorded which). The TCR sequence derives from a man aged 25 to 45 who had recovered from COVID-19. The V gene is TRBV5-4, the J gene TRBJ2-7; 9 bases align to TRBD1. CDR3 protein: CASSPGQGPFYEQYF. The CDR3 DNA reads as TGTGCCAGCAGCCCCGGACAGGGGCCTTTCTACGAGCAGTACTTC.